The 28 T cell receptor beta chains reported below all come from one sample, sequenced in a study of blood T cell repertoires in COVID-19. The assay was immunoSEQ multiplex PCR, and TCRdb's table has in-frame clones only and misses some. In the table there are about 41,000 clones, 70% to 90% of which are singletons. What was sequenced was peripheral blood. The receptors were gathered from a man in his sixties with acute or convalescent COVID-19.

This chain connects TRBV2 to TRBJ2-5, with TRBD1 as a possible D gene (6 bases). Trimming took 6 bases from V and 4 from J, leaving 18 bases between them. The length of the CDR3 is 15 residues. Germline CDR1 is SNHLY and CDR2 is FYNNEI. CDR3 nucleotide sequence: TGTGCCAGCAGCACCGGCCAAGGGGGTGGAGAGACCCAGTACTTC. The encoded protein is CASSTGQGGGETQYF.

The chain joins TRBV29-1 to TRBJ2-6; 11 bases agree with TRBD1. The CDR3 is 16 residues long. Germline values: CDR1 SQVTM, CDR2 ANQGSEA. After removal of 3 bases from V and 3 bases from J, the junction contained 4 bases not matched to a gene. The CDR3: CSVEDRGQDGANVLTF. The CDR3 nucleotides read TGCAGCGTTGAGGACAGGGGGCAAGATGGGGCCAACGTCCTGACTTTC. The full variable domain, in which reference TRBV29-1 and TRBJ2-6 provide the parts outside the CDR3, is SAVISQKPSRDICQRGTSLTIQCQVDSQVTMMFWYRQQPGQSLTLIATANQGSEATYESGFVIDKFPISRPNLTFSTLTVSNMSPEDSSIYLCSVEDRGQDGANVLTFGAGSRLTVL.

The chain is built from TRBV5-1 and TRBJ2-3, with 10 bases aligning to TRBD2. Germline V gives CDR1 SGHRS, CDR2 YFSETQ. The V and J ends lost 1 base and 6 bases, in that order; junction bases with no gene match: 8. CDR3 length: 16 amino acids. CDR3 DNA: TGCGCCAGCAGCTTGATCTTAGCGGGGGGCAAGGATACGCAGTATTTT. The encoded protein is CASSLILAGGKDTQYF.

V gene TRBV7-3 combines with J gene TRBJ1-1, with 10 bases identical to TRBD1. This CDR3 has 14 amino acids. Germline V gives CDR1 SGHTA, CDR2 FQGTGA. After removal of 4 bases from V and 4 bases from J, the junction contained 3 bases not matched to a gene. The DNA of the CDR3 is TGTGCCAGCAGCTCCGGGACAGGGGCCACTGAAGCTTTCTTT. Translated, it gives CASSSGTGATEAFF. Combining the CDR3 with reference TRBV7-3 and TRBJ1-1 gives the whole variable domain GAGVSQTPSNKVTEKGKYVELRCDPISGHTALYWYRQSLGQGPEFLIYFQGTGAADDSGLPNDRFFAVRPEGSVSTLKIQRTERGDSAVYLCASSSGTGATEAFFGQGTRLTVV.

The gene calls are TRBV7-9 and TRBJ2-7; possibly TRBD1 for D (5 bases). The germline V gene encodes CDR1 SEHNR and CDR2 FQNEAQ (reference sequence). The CDR3 totals 15 residues. V was shortened by 5 bases and J by 4 bases, with 18 bases between the two germline ends. The chain's CDR3 is CASSPRQRNSYEQYF. The CDR3 DNA follows: TGTGCCAGCAGCCCAAGACAGAGAAACTCTTACGAGCAGTACTTC.

The DNA for the CDR3 is TGTGCCAGCAGCTCAAGGACAGGAGACAAAAAAACAGATACGCAGTATTTT. This gives the protein CASSSRTGDKKTDTQYF. The rearrangement joins TRBV7-2 to TRBJ2-3; 7 bases are a match to TRBD1. The CDR3 runs 17 residues. Germline V gene sequence: CDR1 SGHTA, CDR2 FQGNSA. V was clipped by 4 bases and J by 3 bases; unmatched bases: 13.

The genes are TRBV4-2 and TRBJ2-6; D is ambiguous. Germline V gene lookup returns CDR1 LGHNA and CDR2 YNFKEQ. CDR3 length: 17 amino acids. V lost 0 bases and J lost 4, with 13 bases in between. The DNA for the CDR3 is TGTGCCAGCAGCCAAGAGATCCCCGCTGCGGGGGCCAACGTCCTGACTTTC. Its translation is CASSQEIPAAGANVLTF.

The chain links TRBV30 to TRBJ1-2; the D gene is possibly TRBD1 (6 bases). The V end was cut by 3 bases, the J end by 8 bases, with 16 bases between. CDR3 length: 13 residues. CDR1 GTSNPN and CDR2 SVGIG come from the germline V gene (reference sequence). In nucleotides, the CDR3 is TGTGCCTGGAGCATTGGGGGGGCGCGAGGCTACACCTTC. Translating it yields CAWSIGGARGYTF.

The chain joins TRBV2 to TRBJ2-2; weak D call: TRBD1 (6 bases). The CDR3 is 15 residues long. CDR1 and CDR2 (germline): SNHLY, FYNNEI. Between the trimmed V and J ends, which lost 8 bases and 0 bases, there was a span of 13 bases. The CDR3 nucleotides read TGTGCCAGCCAACAGGGAAGAACGAACACCGGGGAGCTGTTTTTT. The encoded protein is CASQQGRTNTGELFF.

This rearrangement joins TRBV18 to TRBJ2-5; 7 bases agree with TRBD1. The CDR3 has 17 amino acids. The germline V gene encodes CDR1 KGHSH and CDR2 LQKENI. V trimming: 2 bases; J trimming: 1 base; junction bases outside the gene matches: 10. This CDR3 is CASSPALRQGLQETQYF. Here the CDR3 DNA reads TGTGCCAGCTCACCAGCGCTACGACAGGGCCTCCAAGAGACCCAGTACTTC.

The chain is built from TRBV10-2 and TRBJ2-7, with TRBD2 identical over 8 bases. V dropped 6 bases and J dropped 4; count of bases not matched to a gene: 17. Per the germline V gene, CDR1 is WSHSY and CDR2 is SAAADI. The CDR3 consists of 17 residues. DNA for the CDR3: TGCGCCAGCAGCCCTCGCAACCCGGGACTAGGGAGTTACGAGCAGTACTTC. This sequence encodes CASSPRNPGLGSYEQYF.

This chain connects TRBV5-1 to TRBJ1-5; a possible D gene is TRBD1 (5 bases). Trimming removed 2 bases at V and 5 bases at J, with 11 bases between. The germline CDR1 and CDR2 sequences are SGHRS and YFSETQ. This CDR3 region has 14 residues. CDR3 residues: CASSFGGADQPQHF. The CDR3 nucleotides read TGCGCCAGCAGCTTTGGAGGGGCCGATCAGCCCCAGCATTTT.

The chain recombines TRBV28 with TRBJ2-7; 7 bases are shared with TRBD2. CDR1 is MDHEN and CDR2 is SYDVKM in the germline V gene. There are 14 residues in the CDR3. The trim removed 5 bases at V and 0 bases at J, leaving 4 bases unmatched. The CDR3 region has the DNA TGTGCCAGCAGTACCAGCGGGGACTCCTACGAGCAGTACTTC. Translated, it gives CASSTSGDSYEQYF. The full variable domain, with the rest looked up from reference TRBV28 and TRBJ2-7, is DVKVTQSSRYLVKRTGEKVFLECVQDMDHENMFWYRQDPGLGLRLIYFSYDVKMKEKGDIPEGYSVSREKKERFSLILESASTNQTSMYLCASSTSGDSYEQYFGPGTRLTVT.

The V and J genes are TRBV30 and TRBJ1-1, with D possibly being TRBD1 (6 bases). Trimming removed 5 bases from V and 11 bases from J, with 21 bases in between. The CDR3 length is 13 residues. Germline CDR1 GTSNPN, CDR2 SVGIG (reference sequence). CDR3 coding DNA: TGTGCCTGGGTACGCATAACAGGGACCCTGGCTTTCTTT. It yields the protein CAWVRITGTLAFF.

The gene calls are TRBV10-1 and TRBJ1-1, with 7 bases fitting TRBD1. This CDR3 region has 12 residues. The V gene end was trimmed by 9 bases and the J gene end by 6 bases; junction bases not matched to a gene: 7. Per the germline V gene, CDR1 is WNHNN and CDR2 is SYGVQD (reference sequence). Here the CDR3 DNA reads TGCGCCAGGGGAGACAGGGAAGCTGAAGCTTTCTTT. Encoded protein: CARGDREAEAFF.

The V and J genes are TRBV4-3 and TRBJ1-2, with 8 nucleotides matching TRBD1. There are 14 residues in the CDR3. Trimming cost V 1 base and J 2 bases; bases outside gene matches: 0. Germline CDR1 is LGHNA and CDR2 is YSLEER. The CDR3 is CASSQGTGNYGYTF. DNA for the CDR3: TGCGCCAGCAGCCAAGGGACAGGGAACTATGGCTACACCTTC.

The V gene is TRBV27, the J gene TRBJ1-6; 8 nucleotides line up with TRBD1. After removal of 6 bases from V and 9 bases from J, the junction contained 10 bases not matched to a gene. Germline V gene data show CDR1 as MNHEY and CDR2 as SMNVEV (reference sequence). The CDR3 runs to 15 residues. CDR3 sequence reads: CASSPTGGGSSPLHF. The CDR3 region has the DNA TGTGCCAGCAGCCCTACAGGGGGGGGCAGTTCACCCCTCCACTTT.

This sequence joins TRBV6-1 and TRBJ2-7; 12 bases are shared with TRBD2. Germline values: CDR1 MNHNS, CDR2 SASEGT. V lost 3 bases, J lost 11 bases, and 5 bases stayed unmatched. The CDR3 runs 13 residues. For the CDR3, the DNA is TGTGCCAGCAGTGAGCTAGCGGGGGGGCCTGAGTACTTC. Translating it yields CASSELAGGPEYF.

J is TRBJ1-1 and V is TRBV2; TRBD1 aligns across 7 bases. This CDR3 has 13 residues. J gave up 4 bases and V 4 bases, and 3 bases lay outside the gene matches. The germline V gene encodes CDR1 SNHLY and CDR2 FYNNEI. CDR3 in DNA: TGTGCCAGCAGTGGACAGGGTGGCACTGAAGCTTTCTTT. Protein product: CASSGQGGTEAFF.

The genes are TRBV4-2 and TRBJ2-2; 8 bases align to TRBD1. With V trimmed by 3 bases and J by 6 bases, 0 bases remained unmatched. This CDR3 comprises 13 residues. Germline CDR1 LGHNA, CDR2 YNFKEQ. DNA for the CDR3: TGTGCCAGCAGCCAGACAGGGGCCGGGGAGCTGTTTTTT. As protein: CASSQTGAGELFF.

The chain combines TRBV4-3 with TRBJ1-3, with D unresolved. Germline CDR1 reads LGHNA; CDR2 reads YSLEER. The CDR3 length is 13 residues. V was shortened by 0 bases and J by 4 bases, with 4 bases between the two germline ends. CDR3: CASSQDIGNTIYF. The CDR3 nucleotides are TGCGCCAGCAGCCAAGATATAGGAAACACCATATATTTT.

J is TRBJ2-7 and V is TRBV21-1; no check of the table's D call, TRBD2, against the DNA was made. TRBV21-1 is annotated as a pseudogene. This CDR3 comprises 14 residues. This CDR3 reads CASSKGPGSHEQYF. DNA for the CDR3: TGTGCCAGCAGCAAAGGTCCGGGTTCCCACGAGCAGTACTTC.

This clone showed up just once. CDR3 sequence reads: CASSSRASGGKETQYF. In DNA form, the CDR3 reads TGTGCCAGCAGCTCCCGGGCTAGCGGGGGGAAAGAGACCCAGTACTTC. The chain carries TRBV7-3 and TRBJ2-5; 11 bases map to TRBD2. Germline V gene sequence: CDR1 SGHTA, CDR2 FQGTGA. With V trimmed by 4 bases and J by 3 bases, 7 bases remained unmatched. The CDR3 contains 16 residues.

V gene TRBV5-4 combines with J gene TRBJ2-5, with a tentative D call TRBD2 (5 bases). V lost 6 bases to trimming and J lost 2 bases, with 14 bases between them. Germline assignment: CDR1 SGHNT and CDR2 YYREEE (reference sequence). The CDR3 runs to 14 residues. As DNA, the CDR3 is TGTGCCAGCACAACTCCCGGGGATCAAGAGACCCAGTACTTC. Protein: CASTTPGDQETQYF.

The rearrangement joins TRBV30 to TRBJ1-2; D may be TRBD1 (6 bases). CDR3 length: 13 amino acids. V lost 7 bases to trimming and J lost 4 bases, with 16 bases between them. Germline lookup yields CDR1 GTSNPN and CDR2 SVGIG (reference sequence). The CDR3 nucleotides are TGTGCCTTAACCAGGGGCGACGGCTATGGCTACACCTTC. Translation: CALTRGDGYGYTF.

This clone was counted once. The V gene is TRBV7-2, the J gene TRBJ2-7; 9 nucleotides line up with TRBD1. CDR1 and CDR2 from the germline V gene are SGHTA and FQGNSA. The CDR3 spans 14 residues. V dropped 5 bases and J dropped 3; count of bases not matched to a gene: 5. CDR3 in amino acids: CASSPGTGHYEQYF. CDR3 nucleotides: TGTGCCAGCAGCCCCGGGACAGGGCACTACGAGCAGTACTTC.

This clone was detected a few times. This chain connects TRBV10-3 to TRBJ1-4, with 9 bases matching TRBD1. There are 14 residues in the CDR3. The germline gives CDR1 ENHRY, CDR2 SYGVKD. V lost 11 bases to trimming and J lost 6 bases; unmatched junction nucleotides: 10. CDR3 bases: TGTGCCTCGAAGGGACAGGGAGCAGATGAAAAACTGTTTTTT. Its translation: CASKGQGADEKLFF.

The chain uses TRBV27 and TRBJ1-1; a possible D gene is TRBD1 (6 bases). This CDR3 has 16 residues. Germline V gene sequence: CDR1 MNHEY, CDR2 SMNVEV (reference sequence). V lost 3 bases and J lost 5, with 19 bases in between. In DNA, the CDR3 is TGTGCCAGCAGTTTTTCAGGGGCCCGCGTTGCGACTGAAGCTTTCTTT. It yields the protein CASSFSGARVATEAFF.